The source of this T cell receptor beta chain is a study of shared clonotypes between healthy human individuals. V lost 3 bases and J lost 3; bases outside the gene matches: 3. Germline V gene lookup returns CDR1 KGHSH and CDR2 LQKENI. CDR3 length: 14 residues. Method: immunoSEQ multiplex PCR; TCRdb's copy keeps in-frame clones and lacks some. Of more than 2 million clones in the sample, approximately 95% were seen once. Naive CD8 cells lacked CD45RO, underwent positive selection for CCR7 and left out terminally differentiated effector memory CD45RA+ cells. The rearrangement joins TRBV18 to TRBJ1-2; 8 nucleotides match TRBD1. Sequencing used naive CD8+ T cells sorted from blood. The sequence came from a man aged 18 to 29 in good health. In DNA form, the CDR3 reads TGTGCCAGCTCACCCTCGACAGGGGACTATGGCTACACCTTC. Its protein is CASSPSTGDYGYTF.